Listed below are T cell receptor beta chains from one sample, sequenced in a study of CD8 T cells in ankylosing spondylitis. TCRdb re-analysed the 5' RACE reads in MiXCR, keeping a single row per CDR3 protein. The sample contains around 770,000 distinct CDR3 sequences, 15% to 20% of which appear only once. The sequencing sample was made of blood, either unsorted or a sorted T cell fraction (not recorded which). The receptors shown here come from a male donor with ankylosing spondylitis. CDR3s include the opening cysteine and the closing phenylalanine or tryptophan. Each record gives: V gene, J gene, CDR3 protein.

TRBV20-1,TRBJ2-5,CSARGRRGAEETQYF
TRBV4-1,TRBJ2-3,CASSPGGTSGRTDTQYF
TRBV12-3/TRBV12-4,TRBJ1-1,CASQTGGSGEAFF
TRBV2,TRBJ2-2,CASKTAGDTGELFF
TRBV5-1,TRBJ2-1,CASSLETQEQFF
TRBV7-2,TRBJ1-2,CASSSLRGVGYGYTF
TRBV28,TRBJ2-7,CASSLHGTYEQYF
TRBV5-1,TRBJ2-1,CASSLVEVDEQFF
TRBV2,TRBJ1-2,CASILDSSYGYTF
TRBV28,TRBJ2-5,CASSRHPQETQYF
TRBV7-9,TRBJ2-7,CASSPGLAGGPAYEQYF
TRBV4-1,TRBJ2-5,CASSQGREETQYF
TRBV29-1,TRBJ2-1,CSVFTPIAGTHNEQFF
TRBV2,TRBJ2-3,CASRQGSTDTQYF
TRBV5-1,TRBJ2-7,CASSVAGVQYF
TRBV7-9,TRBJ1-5,CASSREQGVQPQHF
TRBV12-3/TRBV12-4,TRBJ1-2,CASRNAGGAEGYTF
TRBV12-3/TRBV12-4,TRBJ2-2,CASTAQGALTGELFF
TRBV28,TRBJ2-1,CAHGPLYNEQFF
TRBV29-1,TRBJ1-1,CSAAGMGMNTEAFF
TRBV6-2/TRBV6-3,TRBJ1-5,CASSYDRRGNQPQHF
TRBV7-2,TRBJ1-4,CASSLRGAGEKLFF
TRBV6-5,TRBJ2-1,CASSYSNSYNEQFF
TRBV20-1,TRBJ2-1,CSARAPGLQLYNEQFF
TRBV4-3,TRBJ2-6,CASSQDGYSGANVLTF
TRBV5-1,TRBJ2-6,CASSLGPVSGANVLTF
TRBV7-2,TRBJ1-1,CASSPGDRANTEAFF
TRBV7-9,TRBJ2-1,CASSLVRSAEWNEQFF
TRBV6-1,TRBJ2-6,CASSEGSAPTGTGANVLTF
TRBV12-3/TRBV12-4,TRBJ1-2,CARPGTGEVHGYTF
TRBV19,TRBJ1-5,CASSIPGPGQPQHF
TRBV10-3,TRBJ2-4,CAISEWSAKNIQYF
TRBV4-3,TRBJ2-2,CASSQEPRGYTGELFF
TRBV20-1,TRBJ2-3,CSAPISSTDTQYF
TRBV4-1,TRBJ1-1,CASKLVGATNTEAFF
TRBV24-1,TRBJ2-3,CATSAGSSGADTQYF
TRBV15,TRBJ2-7,CATSRDNAGGTYEQYF
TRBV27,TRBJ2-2,CAIQTTGELFF
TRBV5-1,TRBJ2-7,CASRAGASSYEQYF
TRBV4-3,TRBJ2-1,CASSQDPLPLYNEQFF
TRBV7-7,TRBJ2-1,CASSSGGVPYNEQFF
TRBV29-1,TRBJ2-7,CSVYGPTYEQYF
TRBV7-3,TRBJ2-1,CASSLGGTGLGEQFF
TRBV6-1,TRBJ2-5,CASRIRGARETQYF
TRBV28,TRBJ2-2,CASSFNRLGQASGELFF
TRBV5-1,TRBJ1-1,CASSLAREGTEAFF
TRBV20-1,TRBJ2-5,CSASRWLPPWETQYF
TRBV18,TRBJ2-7,CASSLQGQGAYEQYF
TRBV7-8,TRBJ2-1,CASSYGSNEQFF
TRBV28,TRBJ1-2,CASSSPRTGKVYGYTF
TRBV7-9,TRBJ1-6,CASSWNNSPLHF